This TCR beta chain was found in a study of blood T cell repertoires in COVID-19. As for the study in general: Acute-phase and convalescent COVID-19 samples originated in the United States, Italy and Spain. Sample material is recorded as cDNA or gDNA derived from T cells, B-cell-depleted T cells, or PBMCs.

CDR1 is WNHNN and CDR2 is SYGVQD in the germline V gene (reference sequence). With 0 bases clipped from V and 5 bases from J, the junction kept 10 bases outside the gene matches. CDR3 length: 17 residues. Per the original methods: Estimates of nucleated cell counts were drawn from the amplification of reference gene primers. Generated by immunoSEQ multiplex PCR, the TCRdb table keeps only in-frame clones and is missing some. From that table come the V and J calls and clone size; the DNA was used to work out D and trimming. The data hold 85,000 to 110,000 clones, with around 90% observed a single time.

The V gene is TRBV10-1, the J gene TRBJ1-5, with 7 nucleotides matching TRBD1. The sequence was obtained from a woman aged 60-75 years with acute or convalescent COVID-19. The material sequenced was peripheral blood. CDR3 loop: CASSESIGTDLDQPQHF. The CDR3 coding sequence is TGCGCCAGCAGTGAGTCGATTGGGACAGACCTTGATCAGCCCCAGCATTTT.